These 3 T cell receptor beta chains were sequenced from one sample in a study of T cells after yellow fever vaccination (dated by TCRdb to about 2019). The sample's treatment or condition, from its label and the paper: live attenuated yellow fever vaccine strain. The library was made by 5' RACE. TCRdb records Illumina HiSeq 2500 as the sequencer. TCRdb ran its own pipeline on the public reads, namely fastp trimming at Q25 and MiXCR clone calling, and kept in-frame beta chains. Identical CDR3 protein sequences are pooled into one entry, listed with their most common genes and DNA. This sample holds 30,000 or so distinct CDR3 sequences; approximately 6% were observed only once. Roughly 25% of the sample is in the top ten clones. The sample was PBMCs, either bulk or a sorted T-cell subset (CD4+, CD8+, memory, or dextramer-sorted; not recorded which), taken on the day of the yellow fever booster vaccination. Every receptor here comes from a man aged 25-40 years who received the YFV17D yellow fever vaccine.

Only a few counts were recorded for this clonotype. The chain combines TRBV5-6 with TRBJ2-3; perhaps TRBD2 as D (6 bases). Per germline, CDR1 SGHDT and CDR2 YYEEEE. The CDR3 is 16 amino acids. Deletions cut 3 bases from V and 1 base from J, with 15 bases between. The CDR3 DNA reads TGTGCCAGCAGCTCTCTGACGCGGGGAGGCACAGATACGCAGTATTTT. Its translation is CASSSLTRGGTDTQYF.

This chain uses TRBV7-9 with TRBJ2-1, with D possibly being TRBD2 (6 bases). The germline CDR1 and CDR2 sequences are SEHNR and FQNEAQ (reference sequence). CDR3 length: 15 amino acids. Trimming took off 5 bases at V and 0 bases at J, with 11 bases between the two ends. The CDR3 DNA is TGTGCCAGCAGCCAGGGACTGGCCTCCTACAATGAGCAGTTCTTC. It codes for CASSQGLASYNEQFF.

This clonotype was counted many times. CDR3 loop: CASSPAGADYGYTF. The CDR3 nucleotides read TGTGCCAGCAGCCCCGCGGGGGCTGACTATGGCTACACCTTC. The chain couples TRBV14 to TRBJ1-2, with D tentatively TRBD1 (6 bases). CDR1 is SGHDN, CDR2 FVKESK, per germline. The CDR3 spans 14 residues. The germline V and J ends were trimmed by 4 bases and 3 bases, with 12 bases remaining between them. Full variable domain (missing parts from reference TRBV14 and TRBJ1-2): EAGVTQFPSHSVIEKGQTVTLRCDPISGHDNLYWYRRVMGKEIKFLLHFVKESKQDESGMPNNRFLAERTGGTYSTLKVQPAELEDSGVYFCASSPAGADYGYTFGSGTRLTVV.